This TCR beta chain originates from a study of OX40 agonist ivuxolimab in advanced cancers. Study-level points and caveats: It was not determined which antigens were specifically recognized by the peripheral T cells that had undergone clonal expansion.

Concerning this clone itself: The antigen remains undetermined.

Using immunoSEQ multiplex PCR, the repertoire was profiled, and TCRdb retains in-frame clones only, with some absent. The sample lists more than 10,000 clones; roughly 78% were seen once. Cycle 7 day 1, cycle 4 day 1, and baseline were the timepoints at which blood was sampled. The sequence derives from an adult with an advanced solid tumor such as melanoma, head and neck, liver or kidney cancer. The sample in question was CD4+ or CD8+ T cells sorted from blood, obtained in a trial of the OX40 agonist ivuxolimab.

The CDR3 loop reads CASSLVEGAYYGYTF. CDR3 bases: TGTGCCAGCAGTTTAGTAGAAGGCGCTTACTATGGCTACACCTTC. The chain carries TRBV28 and TRBJ1-2; D is uncertain. This CDR3 comprises 15 residues. Germline V gene lookup returns CDR1 MDHEN and CDR2 SYDVKM. The V end lost 2 bases, the J end lost 3 bases, and 13 bases lay between the germline ends.